This TCR beta chain was recovered during a study of spatial heterogeneity in lung cancer. Across the whole study: Beta-chain sequences consistently outnumbered alpha-chain sequences in detection. More than eight raw reads, on average, carried each unique TCR and UMI combination.

Stated time point: blood at routine non-recurrence follow-up after resection. No cell sorting; template was whole RNA from tumor, lung tissue or PBMC. Every cDNA TCR molecule received its own unique molecular identifier. TCRdb re-derived calls from the 5' RACE reads in MiXCR, one entry per CDR3 protein. The sample includes around 120,000 distinct CDR3 sequences, 9% to 15% seen only once; the top ten take 16%. In germline, CDR1 is KGHDR, CDR2 SFDVKD. This CDR3 contains 13 residues. The germline V and J ends were trimmed by 4 bases and 2 bases, with 7 bases remaining between them. This TCR was recovered from a male donor with early-stage non-small cell lung cancer. Sequences were derived from PBMCs, sampled at follow-up. This rearrangement joins TRBV24-1 to TRBJ2-5; D call uncertain. CDR3 bases: TGTGCCACCAGTGAGAATCAGCAAGAGACCCAGTACTTC. Protein sequence: CATSENQQETQYF.